Presented here are 21 T cell receptor beta chains from one specimen sequenced in a study of identical twins. Each CDR3 protein is one row after TCRdb ran MiXCR on the 5' RACE reads. The data contain about 890,000 distinct CDR3 sequences, approximately 13% of them singletons. The same sample was also studied in work on yellow fever vaccine responses in identical twins.

Material for sequencing was PBMCs. The receptors shown here come from a woman between 18 and 29 years old in good health.

This clonotype came up a few times. V gene TRBV4-1 combines with J gene TRBJ2-5; no clear D. The length of the CDR3 is 14 residues. Germline loops: CDR1 MGHRA, CDR2 YSYEKL. The germline V and J ends were trimmed by 1 base and 4 bases, with 10 bases remaining between them. The CDR3 DNA is TGCGCCAGCAGCCAAGCGGAGTCAGCAGAGACCCAGTACTTC. This sequence encodes CASSQAESAETQYF.

The table lists this clonotype with a few counts. The V gene is TRBV3-1, the J gene TRBJ1-5; no definite D call. The CDR3 runs 14 residues. CDR1 and CDR2 (germline): LGHDT, YNNKEL (reference sequence). V lost 0 bases and J lost 3, with 6 bases in between. The CDR3 loop reads CASSQEGINQPQHF. The CDR3 DNA reads as TGTGCCAGCAGCCAAGAAGGGATCAATCAGCCCCAGCATTTT.

This chain connects TRBV27 to TRBJ2-3, with 9 bases that match TRBD1. V dropped 5 bases and J dropped 1; count of bases not matched to a gene: 7. The germline V gene encodes CDR1 MNHEY and CDR2 SMNVEV (reference sequence). The length of the CDR3 is 16 residues. CDR3 region: CASSPPTGGGTDTQYF. CDR3 DNA sequence: TGTGCCAGCAGTCCACCGACAGGGGGTGGCACAGATACGCAGTATTTT.

The V call is TRBV7-9, the J call TRBJ2-7, with 10 bases aligning to TRBD2. J gave up 0 bases and V 5 bases, and 10 bases lay outside the gene matches. The CDR3 has 17 residues. From germline, CDR1 is SEHNR and CDR2 FQNEAQ (reference sequence). CDR3 bases: TGTGCCAGCAGCACTCGACGGGGGACTAGCGACTCCTACGAGCAGTACTTC. This gives the protein CASSTRRGTSDSYEQYF.

This clonotype was counted a few times. The gene calls are TRBV7-9 and TRBJ1-6; 8 bases are shared with TRBD1. There are 16 residues in the CDR3. Germline assignment: CDR1 SEHNR and CDR2 FQNEAQ (reference sequence). Unmatched junction bases numbered 10, after V lost 6 bases and J lost 6 bases. The CDR3 sequence is CASSLGVGQGNSPLHF. CDR3 DNA: TGTGCCAGCAGTTTGGGAGTAGGACAGGGTAATTCACCCCTCCACTTT. The whole variable domain, filled in from reference TRBV7-9 and TRBJ1-6, reads DTGVSQNPRHKITKRGQNVTFRCDPISEHNRLYWYRQTLGQGPEFLTYFQNEAQLEKSRLLSDRFSAERPKGSFSTLEIQRTEQGDSAMYLCASSLGVGQGNSPLHFGNGTRLTVT.

This chain joins TRBV2 and TRBJ2-7; no clear D gene. V lost 3 bases and J lost 3, with 15 bases in between. The length of the CDR3 is 15 residues. Germline V CDR1 and CDR2: SNHLY, FYNNEI. The CDR3 sequence: CASSDLAGDFYEQYF. The CDR3 bases are TGTGCCAGCAGTGATCTGGCAGGTGACTTCTACGAGCAGTACTTC.

The chain couples TRBV18 to TRBJ2-1; TRBD2 aligns across 9 bases. CDR3 length equals 17 residues. Germline CDR1 is KGHSH and CDR2 is LQKENI. V shed 0 bases, J shed 4 bases, and the junction held 7 bases outside the gene matches. The CDR3 bases are TGTGCCAGCTCACCACCGTGGCGGGGGGGAATATACAATGAGCAGTTCTTC. Protein product: CASSPPWRGGIYNEQFF.

The chain has TRBV9 and TRBJ2-5, with TRBD2 matching 14 bases. This CDR3 has 16 amino acids. CDR1 and CDR2 (germline): SGDLS, YYNGEE. With V trimmed by 3 bases and J by 4 bases, 5 bases remained unmatched. CDR3 protein: CASSAGGLAGAETQYF. DNA of the CDR3: TGTGCCAGCAGCGCAGGGGGACTAGCGGGAGCAGAGACCCAGTACTTC.

The V and J genes are TRBV12-3 or TRBV12-4 and TRBJ2-7; D unresolved. The CDR3 length is 15 residues. The ends were cut back, 2 bases at V and 6 bases at J, with 17 bases in the middle. DNA for the CDR3: TGTGCCAGCAGTTTAAAGGGCCCCCCGTTGGCCGAGCAGTACTTC. It is translated as CASSLKGPPLAEQYF.

V is TRBV11-1 and J is TRBJ2-1; 8 nucleotides agree with TRBD2. V was clipped by 5 bases and J by 2 bases; unmatched bases: 5. CDR3 length: 15 amino acids. Germline V gene sequence: CDR1 SGHAT, CDR2 FQDESV (reference sequence). The CDR3 DNA follows: TGTGCCAGCAGCGCGAATAGCGGGACCTACAATGAGCAGTTCTTC. Its protein is CASSANSGTYNEQFF.

This clonotype has just a few counts. CDR3 loop: CARYGQGWPDTQYF. In nucleotides, the CDR3 is TGTGCCAGATACGGACAGGGGTGGCCAGATACGCAGTATTTT. The V call is TRBV19, the J call TRBJ2-3; TRBD1 matches at 9 bases. Germline CDR1 is LNHDA and CDR2 is SQIVND (reference sequence). V gave up 9 bases and J gave up 4 bases; unmatched junction bases: 8. The length of the CDR3 is 14 residues.

There are many counts of this clonotype. The V and J genes are TRBV10-3 and TRBJ2-1; TRBD2 is a possible D gene (5 bases). The CDR3 has 12 residues. Trimming removed 4 bases from V and 8 bases from J, with 9 bases in between. The germline gives CDR1 ENHRY, CDR2 SYGVKD. CDR3 nucleotide sequence: TGTGCCATCAGTGGGACTGCCGATGAGCAGTTCTTC. Amino acid sequence: CAISGTADEQFF.

This clonotype came up many times. The rearrangement joins TRBV10-3 to TRBJ1-5, with a weak D call TRBD1 (5 bases). CDR3 size: 12 residues. Germline CDR1 reads ENHRY; CDR2 reads SYGVKD. The germline V and J ends were trimmed by 8 bases and 3 bases, with 8 bases remaining between them. CDR3 DNA: TGTGCCATCGGACAAGTCAATCAGCCCCAGCATTTT. It yields the protein CAIGQVNQPQHF.

This clonotype was found many times. The chain carries TRBV5-1 and TRBJ2-1; D gene unclear. Germline-derived CDR1 and CDR2 are SGHRS and YFSETQ. V shed 1 base and J shed 8 bases, with 16 bases lying between them. The CDR3 spans 15 residues. The CDR3 nucleotides are TGCGCCAGCAGCTTGATTTGGAATAGAGTTGATGAGCAGTTCTTC. Translating gives CASSLIWNRVDEQFF.

This clonotype has a handful of counts. This chain connects TRBV6-5 to TRBJ1-5; 7 bases line up with TRBD1. The CDR3 sequence is 16 residues long. Germline V gene data show CDR1 as MNHEY and CDR2 as SVGAGI. V gave up 4 bases and J gave up 2 bases; unmatched junction bases: 8. The CDR3 DNA reads as TGTGCCAGCAGTTCTAATGACAGGGCCGGCAATCAGCCCCAGCATTTT. Translating it yields CASSSNDRAGNQPQHF.

The table lists this clonotype with a few counts. The rearrangement uses TRBV11-2 and TRBJ1-1; D not certain. This CDR3 has 13 residues. The germline V gene has CDR1 SGHAT and CDR2 FQNNGV. With 3 bases removed from V and 5 bases from J, the gap between germline ends came to 10 bases. CDR3: CASSLRVLTEAFF. The CDR3, as DNA: TGTGCCAGCAGCTTGCGGGTTCTGACTGAAGCTTTCTTT.

This clonotype was detected once. The chain uses TRBV9 and TRBJ2-1, with a weak D call TRBD2 (6 bases). CDR3 size: 14 residues. The ends were cut back, 4 bases at V and 6 bases at J, with 14 bases in the middle. Germline V gene data show CDR1 as SGDLS and CDR2 as YYNGEE. As DNA, the CDR3 is TGTGCCAGCAGCCCCCCTAGCGCCCCCAATGAGCAGTTCTTC. Translated: CASSPPSAPNEQFF.

The rearrangement joins TRBV12-3 or TRBV12-4 to TRBJ2-6, with 7 bases aligning to TRBD1. CDR3 length equals 15 residues. V gave up 6 bases and J gave up 4 bases; unmatched junction bases: 6. The CDR3 spells CASSPRGLGANVLTF. DNA of the CDR3: TGTGCCAGCAGCCCAAGGGGGCTAGGGGCCAACGTCCTGACTTTC.

The chain joins TRBV29-1 to TRBJ1-1, with no clear D. With 5 bases removed from V and 2 bases from J, the gap between germline ends came to 15 bases. This CDR3 has 14 residues. The germline V gene encodes CDR1 SQVTM and CDR2 ANQGSEA. CDR3 nucleotides: TGCAGCGTTTCCCAGGAATACTTTAACACTGAAGCTTTCTTT. This codes for CSVSQEYFNTEAFF.

The sample holds a few counts of this clonotype. The genes are TRBV11-2 and TRBJ2-7; D might be TRBD1 (6 bases). Trimming removed 0 bases at V and 1 base at J, with 7 bases between. The CDR3 has 14 residues. The germline V gene encodes CDR1 SGHAT and CDR2 FQNNGV. CDR3 in amino acids: CASSLETGSYEQYF. The CDR3 nucleotides read TGTGCCAGCAGCTTAGAGACAGGATCCTACGAGCAGTACTTC.

This clonotype was counted only a few times. This rearrangement joins TRBV27 to TRBJ1-1; D is unclear. This CDR3 spans 14 amino acids. Trimming left V 4 bases short and J 3 bases short, with 12 bases between. Germline V gene lookup returns CDR1 MNHEY and CDR2 SMNVEV (reference sequence). The CDR3 sequence is CASSSGRLDTEAFF. DNA for the CDR3: TGTGCCAGCAGTTCAGGACGGCTAGACACTGAAGCTTTCTTT.